Each of the 26 T cell receptor beta chains below was sequenced from the same sample in a study of shared clonotypes between healthy human individuals. Some clones are missing from TCRdb's copy, which holds only in-frame ones; the method was immunoSEQ multiplex PCR. This table holds approximately 2.5 million clones, 80% to 95% found once. Sequencing input: naive CD4+ T cells from PBMCs. Noted subset: CD45RA+ positively selected. The receptor set was obtained from a man aged 18 to 30 in good health. Some clones in this sample may be carry-over from other donors' samples.

This chain connects TRBV19 to TRBJ1-2, with D unclear. V lost 6 bases to trimming and J lost 0 bases, with 17 bases between them. The CDR3 covers 16 residues. Germline values: CDR1 LNHDA, CDR2 SQIVND (reference sequence). The CDR3 protein is CASRSPFRSANYGYTF. The CDR3 DNA reads as TGTGCCAGTAGATCCCCCTTCCGGTCAGCTAACTATGGCTACACCTTC. Looking up the rest from reference TRBV19 and TRBJ1-2 gives the full variable domain: DGGITQSPKYLFRKEGQNVTLSCEQNLNHDAMYWYRQDPGQGLRLIYYSQIVNDFQKGDIAEGYSVSREKKESFPLTVTSAQKNPTAFYLCASRSPFRSANYGYTFGSGTRLTVV.

A remark on this clone: Other nucleotide sequences in the sample specify the same CDR3. V and J are TRBV28 and TRBJ1-1, with a weak D call TRBD1 (5 bases). Deletions cut 3 bases from V and 1 base from J, with 12 bases between. This CDR3 is built from 15 residues. The germline CDR1 and CDR2 sequences are MDHEN and SYDVKM. The CDR3 protein is CASSLVGGPNTEAFF. In DNA form, the CDR3 reads TGTGCCAGCAGTTTGGTGGGGGGTCCGAACACTGAAGCTTTCTTT.

This chain connects TRBV29-1 to TRBJ2-5, with 7 bases aligning to TRBD1. V dropped 4 bases and J dropped 5; count of bases not matched to a gene: 4. Looked up from germline, CDR1 is SQVTM and CDR2 is ANQGSEA. The CDR3 runs to 12 residues. The CDR3 bases are TGCAGCGTTGGGGGACAGATGGAGACCCAGTACTTC. Amino acid sequence: CSVGGQMETQYF.

J is TRBJ2-1 and V is TRBV6-1, with 12 bases matching TRBD2. Germline V CDR1 and CDR2: MNHNS, SASEGT. The CDR3 runs to 13 residues. Trimming took 7 bases from V and 6 from J; bases not matched to a gene: 1. The CDR3 protein is CASKLAGGNEQFF. The CDR3 DNA follows: TGTGCCAGCAAACTAGCGGGAGGCAATGAGCAGTTCTTC.

The chain has TRBV7-3 and TRBJ1-1; possibly TRBD1 for D (6 bases). Germline V gene sequence: CDR1 SGHTA, CDR2 FQGTGA. CDR3 length: 13 residues. V lost 5 bases and J 4 bases, leaving 11 bases between the germline ends. CDR3 nucleotide sequence: TGTGCCAGCAGCACCGGGGGCCTCACTGAAGCTTTCTTT. Protein: CASSTGGLTEAFF.

The chain employs TRBV6-6 and TRBJ1-2; weak D call: TRBD1 (5 bases). The CDR3 sequence is 14 residues long. V lost 7 bases and J lost 3, with 15 bases in between. CDR1 is MNHNY, CDR2 SVGAGI, per germline (reference sequence). The CDR3 region has the DNA TGTGCCAGCACCTCCGGGGGAGGCGACTATGGCTACACCTTC. Translated: CASTSGGGDYGYTF.

The chain employs TRBV5-1 and TRBJ1-1; D might be TRBD1 (6 bases). Germline values: CDR1 SGHRS, CDR2 YFSETQ. The CDR3 covers 12 residues. Between the trimmed V and J ends, which lost 4 bases and 4 bases, there was a span of 8 bases. DNA for the CDR3: TGCGCCAGCAGCCAACAGGGCACTGAAGCTTTCTTT. Its translation: CASSQQGTEAFF.

The rearrangement uses TRBV2 and TRBJ1-6; 7 bases align to TRBD1. This CDR3 region has 14 residues. Unmatched junction bases numbered 6, after V lost 9 bases and J lost 4 bases. In germline, CDR1 is SNHLY, CDR2 FYNNEI. The CDR3 DNA sequence: TGTGCCAGAGGCGGGACAGCTTATAATTCACCCCTCCACTTT. Translated, it gives CARGGTAYNSPLHF.

V and J are TRBV29-1 and TRBJ2-1, with 14 bases aligning to TRBD2. From germline, CDR1 is SQVTM and CDR2 ANQGSEA. V shed 3 bases, J shed 6 bases, and the junction held 13 bases outside the gene matches. The CDR3 sequence is 18 residues long. The CDR3 DNA follows: TGCAGCGTTGACCGACTAGCGGGAGGGCCTCGTGGTCGCAATGAGCAGTTCTTC. Translating gives CSVDRLAGGPRGRNEQFF.

The chain uses TRBV9 and TRBJ2-1, with D possibly matching TRBD2 (6 bases). The V end was cut by 3 bases, the J end by 0 bases, with 7 bases between. Germline loops: CDR1 SGDLS, CDR2 YYNGEE. This CDR3 has 14 amino acids. The chain's CDR3 is CASSDGGSYNEQFF. The DNA of the CDR3 is TGTGCCAGCAGCGACGGGGGCTCCTACAATGAGCAGTTCTTC. The variable domain in full, with the rest retrieved from reference TRBV9 and TRBJ2-1, is DSGVTQTPKHLITATGQRVTLRCSPRSGDLSVYWYQQSLDQGLQFLIQYYNGEERAKGNILERFSAQQFPDLHSELNLSSLELGDSALYFCASSDGGSYNEQFFGPGTRLTVL.

This clone was seen more than once but under ten times. The chain's CDR3 is CASRGPGRNQPQHF. The CDR3 DNA reads as TGTGCCAGCAGGGGACCCGGACGCAATCAGCCCCAGCATTTT. V and J are TRBV27 and TRBJ1-5; TRBD1 is a possible D gene (5 bases). Germline loops: CDR1 MNHEY, CDR2 SMNVEV (reference sequence). This CDR3 is built from 14 residues. V lost 6 bases and J lost 2, with 11 bases in between.

The CDR3 region has the DNA TGTGCCAGCACCCTGGGAGGGGGGGCGCCGAGCAATCAGCCCCAGCATTTT. It specifies CASTLGGGAPSNQPQHF. The rearrangement links TRBV19 to TRBJ1-5, with a weak D call TRBD1 (6 bases). Trimming removed 9 bases at V and 1 base at J, with 22 bases between. Germline CDR1 LNHDA, CDR2 SQIVND (reference sequence). The CDR3 length is 17 residues.

CDR3 sequence reads: CASSLAVQDEAFF. CDR3 sequence (DNA): TGCGCCAGCAGCTTGGCCGTACAGGACGAAGCTTTCTTT. The genes are TRBV5-1 and TRBJ1-1; D might be TRBD1 (5 bases). The CDR3 covers 13 residues. Trimming cost V 0 bases and J 8 bases, with 11 bases left between them. CDR1 SGHRS and CDR2 YFSETQ come from the germline V gene.

The J gene is TRBJ1-2, the V gene TRBV7-3, with D hard to call. This CDR3 is built from 15 residues. Germline V gene lookup returns CDR1 SGHTA and CDR2 FQGTGA. Trimming shortened V by 5 bases and J by 4 bases, and 17 bases separated the two germline ends. The CDR3 loop reads CASSPGGGPSYGYTF. In DNA, the CDR3 is TGTGCCAGCAGCCCCGGTGGCGGCCCCTCCTATGGCTACACCTTC.

Concerning this clone: This same CDR3 is encoded by further DNA sequences in the sample. V usage is TRBV5-1 and J usage is TRBJ2-7, with D possibly being TRBD1 (6 bases). Deletions cut 0 bases from V and 4 bases from J, with 11 bases between. This CDR3 has 14 residues. From germline, CDR1 is SGHRS and CDR2 YFSETQ. For the CDR3, the DNA is TGCGCCAGCAGCTTGGCGGGGACACGTTACGAGCAGTACTTC. Translated, it gives CASSLAGTRYEQYF.

The chain employs TRBV6-5 and TRBJ2-1; D assignment may be TRBD1 or TRBD2 (5 bases each). The germline V and J ends were trimmed by 2 bases and 0 bases, with 8 bases remaining between them. Germline CDR1 reads MNHEY; CDR2 reads SVGAGI. The CDR3 runs to 15 residues. The CDR3 sequence is CASSYGGVSYNEQFF. For the CDR3, the DNA is TGTGCCAGCAGTTACGGGGGAGTCTCCTACAATGAGCAGTTCTTC.

The rearrangement joins TRBV7-9 to TRBJ2-1; 11 nucleotides line up with TRBD1. Germline CDR1 reads SEHNR; CDR2 reads FQNEAQ (reference sequence). The CDR3 runs 13 residues. Trimming took 6 bases from V and 7 from J; bases not matched to a gene: 2. The CDR3 sequence: CASRDRGLNEQFF. The CDR3 DNA reads as TGTGCCAGCAGGGACAGGGGGCTAAATGAGCAGTTCTTC.

The chain recombines TRBV28 with TRBJ1-5, with 8 bases lining up with TRBD1. The J segment lost 7 bases and the V segment lost 3 bases, leaving 11 bases of the junction unmatched. This CDR3 region has 16 residues. Germline V gene lookup returns CDR1 MDHEN and CDR2 SYDVKM. For the CDR3, the DNA is TGTGCCAGCAGTTTGGGGACAGGCCTGGTTCGGCAGCCCCAGCATTTT. Protein sequence: CASSLGTGLVRQPQHF.

The chain couples TRBV29-1 to TRBJ2-3; no reliable D call. V shed 2 bases and J shed 1 base, with 13 bases lying between them. Looked up from germline, CDR1 is SQVTM and CDR2 is ANQGSEA. This CDR3 is 15 amino acids long. In DNA, the CDR3 is TGCAGCGTTGAAAGGCTACCCCTTCGCACAGATACGCAGTATTTT. Translation: CSVERLPLRTDTQYF.

This clone occurred once. V is TRBV7-3 and J is TRBJ2-3; 11 nucleotides agree with TRBD2. Germline V gives CDR1 SGHTA, CDR2 FQGTGA. V lost 2 bases and J lost 3; bases outside the gene matches: 7. The CDR3 is 17 residues long. The CDR3 sequence is CASSLFSSGGSTDTQYF. For the CDR3, the DNA is TGTGCCAGCAGCTTATTCTCTAGCGGGGGGTCTACAGATACGCAGTATTTT. The entire variable domain, with the rest obtained from reference TRBV7-3 and TRBJ2-3, is as follows: GAGVSQTPSNKVTEKGKYVELRCDPISGHTALYWYRQSLGQGPEFLIYFQGTGAADDSGLPNDRFFAVRPEGSVSTLKIQRTERGDSAVYLCASSLFSSGGSTDTQYFGPGTRLTVL.

The chain couples TRBV15 to TRBJ2-7; unclear D gene. The CDR3 totals 14 residues. V lost 5 bases to trimming and J lost 2 bases, with 13 bases between them. Germline loops: CDR1 LNHNV, CDR2 YYDKDF (reference sequence). CDR3 loop: CATSRSTGAYEQYF. CDR3 sequence (DNA): TGTGCCACCAGCCGTAGTACTGGGGCCTACGAGCAGTACTTC.

This chain uses TRBV28 with TRBJ2-7; 10 positions agree with TRBD1. Germline V gene sequence: CDR1 MDHEN, CDR2 SYDVKM. The CDR3 has 15 amino acids. Losses at the gene ends were 3 bases for V and 9 bases for J; bases not matched to a gene: 11. In DNA form, the CDR3 reads TGTGCCAGCAGTTTCCCCGCGAGACAGGGGGCCGGGCAGTACTTC. Protein product: CASSFPARQGAGQYF.

The J gene is TRBJ1-5, the V gene TRBV7-9, with 7 bases that match TRBD1. Germline assignment: CDR1 SEHNR and CDR2 FQNEAQ (reference sequence). V dropped 4 bases and J dropped 2; count of bases not matched to a gene: 8. The CDR3 covers 16 residues. CDR3 amino acids: CASSSTGAGGNQPQHF. For the CDR3, the DNA is TGTGCCAGCAGCTCCACAGGGGCCGGAGGCAATCAGCCCCAGCATTTT.

The chain joins TRBV28 to TRBJ2-3; 9 bases are shared with TRBD2. This CDR3 has 16 amino acids. The V gene's germline CDR1 is MDHEN and CDR2 SYDVKM. The ends lost 6 bases at V and 5 bases at J; junction bases unmatched: 12. In nucleotides, the CDR3 is TGTGCCAGCAGCCGTCCTCGGCCTAGCGGGATAGATACGCAGTATTTT. It encodes CASSRPRPSGIDTQYF.

V usage is TRBV4-1 and J usage is TRBJ2-5, with D uncertain. The CDR3 loop spans 15 amino acids. Trimming stripped 2 bases from V and 4 bases from J, with 14 bases between. CDR1 MGHRA and CDR2 YSYEKL come from the germline V gene. CDR3 protein: CASSQLVGTGETQYF. The CDR3 DNA follows: TGCGCCAGCAGCCAATTGGTCGGAACGGGAGAGACCCAGTACTTC.

A single count supports this clone. The chain combines TRBV5-1 with TRBJ2-7, with 7 positions matching TRBD1. CDR1 and CDR2 (germline): SGHRS, YFSETQ. The CDR3 is made up of 15 amino acids. Germline trimming cut 5 bases from V and 6 bases from J; bases unmatched to any gene: 14. This chain's CDR3 is CASSSVGGASGEQYF. CDR3 DNA: TGCGCCAGCAGTTCAGTAGGGGGCGCTTCCGGCGAGCAGTACTTC.